One and the same sample provided the 30 T cell receptor beta chains below, sequenced in a study of T cell responses to AZD1222 COVID-19 vaccine. Clones were read by immunoSEQ multiplex PCR, and TCRdb kept only the in-frame ones, dropping some. The profile shows 200,000 or so clones, roughly 92% of them singletons. This specimen was peripheral blood, taken on day 0 of AZD1222 vaccination. The receptors were gathered from an adult in good health.

The chain links TRBV9 to TRBJ2-3; D gene uncertain. The CDR3 extends over 14 amino acids. Between the trimmed V and J ends, which lost 6 bases and 1 base, there was a span of 12 bases. In germline, CDR1 is SGDLS, CDR2 YYNGEE. In DNA form, the CDR3 reads TGTGCCAGCACCCAATGGAGCGGCACAGATACGCAGTATTTT. Its protein product is CASTQWSGTDTQYF.

V usage is TRBV11-3 and J usage is TRBJ1-1; D is unclear. Germline V gene lookup returns CDR1 SGHNT and CDR2 YENEEA. This CDR3 region has 13 residues. Trimming removed 1 base from V and 8 bases from J, with 11 bases in between. The CDR3 nucleotides are TGTGCCAGCAGCTTAGCCCGTGCGACAGAAGCTTTCTTT. Translating gives CASSLARATEAFF.

The rearrangement joins TRBV29-1 to TRBJ1-1; D not certain. Looked up from germline, CDR1 is SQVTM and CDR2 is ANQGSEA. The CDR3 length is 12 residues. V lost 8 bases, J lost 4 bases, and 14 bases lay in between. This chain's CDR3 is CSTEEGITEAFF. The CDR3 nucleotides are TGCAGCACCGAGGAGGGTATCACTGAAGCTTTCTTT.

The chain recombines TRBV7-2 with TRBJ1-4, with 9 positions matching TRBD1. CDR1 is SGHTA and CDR2 is FQGNSA in the germline V gene. The ends lost 5 bases at V and 6 bases at J; junction bases unmatched: 4. The CDR3 is 14 amino acids. The CDR3 coding sequence is TGTGCCAGCAGCACAGGGGGCCTCGATGAAAAACTGTTTTTT. This translates into CASSTGGLDEKLFF.

The gene calls are TRBV5-4 and TRBJ1-2, with D uncertain. The CDR3 runs 14 residues. Germline V gives CDR1 SGHNT, CDR2 YYREEE (reference sequence). V lost 5 bases and J lost 4, with 15 bases in between. The CDR3 DNA reads as TGTGCCAGCAGTTCCGTTCAAGGGTTCTATGGCTACACCTTC. This sequence encodes CASSSVQGFYGYTF.

The table lists this clone with a count of one. The chain joins TRBV5-4 to TRBJ2-1; tentatively, D is TRBD2 (6 bases). V gave up 0 bases and J gave up 0 bases, with 7 bases separating them. The CDR3 sequence is 15 residues long. Germline CDR1 reads SGHNT; CDR2 reads YYREEE (reference sequence). CDR3 loop: CASSLGGTSYNEQFF. The CDR3 DNA is TGTGCCAGCAGCTTGGGCGGGACCTCCTACAATGAGCAGTTCTTC.

This rearrangement joins TRBV18 to TRBJ2-6; a possible D gene is TRBD2 (6 bases). Germline CDR1 KGHSH, CDR2 LQKENI. V dropped 0 bases and J dropped 1 base, with 7 bases sitting between them. CDR3 length equals 16 residues. CDR3 loop: CASSPPGTSGANVLTF. In DNA, the CDR3 is TGTGCCAGCTCACCACCTGGGACTTCTGGGGCCAACGTCCTGACTTTC.

The V gene is TRBV5-1, the J gene TRBJ1-1, with D hard to call. Germline V gene data show CDR1 as SGHRS and CDR2 as YFSETQ. With 0 bases removed from V and 7 bases from J, the gap between germline ends came to 7 bases. This CDR3 comprises 12 residues. CDR3 loop: CASSLGLGEAFF. In DNA form, the CDR3 reads TGCGCCAGCAGCTTGGGTTTGGGTGAAGCTTTCTTT. Supplemented by reference TRBV5-1 and TRBJ1-1, the full variable domain reads KAGVTQTPRYLIKTRGQQVTLSCSPISGHRSVSWYQQTPGQGLQFLFEYFSETQRNKGNFPGRFSGRQFSNSRSEMNVSTLELGDSALYLCASSLGLGEAFFGQGTRLTVV.

The chain is built from TRBV27 and TRBJ2-7, with 7 nucleotides matching TRBD2. The trim removed 6 bases at V and 3 bases at J, leaving 14 bases unmatched. The CDR3 extends over 16 amino acids. Germline lookup yields CDR1 MNHEY and CDR2 SMNVEV (reference sequence). The CDR3 DNA follows: TGTGCCAGCAGCTTCCCTAGCGGAAACATGAACTACGAGCAGTACTTC. Translation gives CASSFPSGNMNYEQYF.

The rearrangement joins TRBV12-3 or TRBV12-4 to TRBJ2-1; D unclear. V lost 6 bases and J lost 4, with 10 bases in between. CDR3 length: 13 amino acids. DNA of the CDR3: TGTGCCAGCAGCCGGAGACGTTACAATGAGCAGTTCTTC. Its translation is CASSRRRYNEQFF.

The chain has TRBV19 and TRBJ1-1; D not certain. Germline assignment: CDR1 LNHDA and CDR2 SQIVND (reference sequence). The V and J ends lost 9 bases and 1 base respectively, with 6 bases between them. The CDR3 spans 11 residues. The CDR3 sequence is CASIWNTEAFF. CDR3 bases: TGTGCCAGCATCTGGAACACTGAAGCTTTCTTT.

The rearrangement joins TRBV2 to TRBJ1-2, with a tentative D call TRBD1 (5 bases). Germline CDR1 reads SNHLY; CDR2 reads FYNNEI. V was pared by 6 bases and J by 4 bases, with 15 bases between. CDR3 length: 14 amino acids. For the CDR3, the DNA is TGTGCCAGCAGCGCCCAAGGGGCTACCTATGGCTACACCTTC. Amino acid sequence: CASSAQGATYGYTF.

The chain recombines TRBV7-2 with TRBJ1-6, with 9 bases that match TRBD1. The CDR3 is 15 residues long. Trimming took 10 bases from V and 5 from J; bases not matched to a gene: 9. The germline gives CDR1 SGHTA, CDR2 FQGNSA. CDR3 nucleotide sequence: TGTGCCATACCGGGGACAGGGTCGAATAATTCACCCCTCCACTTT. Its translation is CAIPGTGSNNSPLHF.

This clone was observed a single time. V is TRBV24-1 and J is TRBJ1-2, with D unclear. The CDR3 is 13 amino acids. Trimming stripped 9 bases from V and 5 bases from J, with 15 bases between. CDR1 KGHDR and CDR2 SFDVKD come from the germline V gene. As DNA, the CDR3 is TGTGCCACCTCAAAGGGAATAAAATATGGCTACACCTTC. Translating gives CATSKGIKYGYTF.

The sample holds one count of this clone. The chain has TRBV4-3 and TRBJ1-4; no clear D. The CDR3 totals 14 residues. The germline CDR1 and CDR2 sequences are LGHNA and YSLEER. V lost 1 base, J lost 8 bases, and 11 bases lay in between. For the CDR3, the DNA is TGCGCCAGCAGCCAAGTCTGGGCTGGGGAAAAACTGTTTTTT. Protein sequence: CASSQVWAGEKLFF.

The chain links TRBV30 to TRBJ1-1, with a tentative D call TRBD1 (5 bases). The CDR3 has 11 residues. V shed 2 bases and J shed 8 bases, with 9 bases lying between them. Germline CDR1 GTSNPN, CDR2 SVGIG (reference sequence). CDR3 sequence (DNA): TGTGCCTGGAGTAGACGGGGCGAAGCTTTCTTT. It encodes CAWSRRGEAFF.

The chain couples TRBV27 to TRBJ2-3; possible D gene TRBD1, 6 bases. This CDR3 contains 17 residues. Germline loops: CDR1 MNHEY, CDR2 SMNVEV (reference sequence). Trimming removed 5 bases from V and 2 bases from J, with 20 bases in between. CDR3 region: CASSPSVRGGYTDTQYF. The DNA for the CDR3 is TGTGCCAGCAGTCCCTCAGTTAGAGGGGGTTACACAGATACGCAGTATTTT.

This clone was picked up one time. V and J are TRBV19 and TRBJ2-1, with a weak D call TRBD2 (6 bases). Between the trimmed V and J ends, which lost 5 bases and 3 bases, there was a span of 14 bases. Looked up from germline, CDR1 is LNHDA and CDR2 is SQIVND (reference sequence). This CDR3 spans 15 amino acids. Written as DNA, the CDR3 is TGTGCCAGTAGTCTGGCCGGGAGAGGCTACAATGAGCAGTTCTTC. Translating gives CASSLAGRGYNEQFF.

This chain connects TRBV6-4 to TRBJ1-6, with 8 bases aligning to TRBD1. From germline, CDR1 is MRHNA and CDR2 SNTAGT. V was clipped by 6 bases and J by 14 bases; unmatched bases: 9. The CDR3 sequence is 13 residues long. CDR3 bases: TGTGCCAGCAGCGATACCAGGGGGCTAACCCTCCACTTT. Protein product: CASSDTRGLTLHF.

J is TRBJ2-7 and V is TRBV11-3; D not certain. The germline CDR1 and CDR2 sequences are SGHNT and YENEEA. Trimming pared 4 bases from V and 0 bases from J, leaving 22 bases between. This CDR3 has 18 residues. The CDR3 sequence: CASSSITVRQTSSYEQYV. The CDR3 DNA reads as TGTGCCAGCAGCTCCATAACTGTCCGGCAGACGAGCTCCTACGAGCAGTACGTC.

The gene calls are TRBV11-2 and TRBJ2-5; D call uncertain. CDR1 is SGHAT, CDR2 FQNNGV, per germline. The CDR3 runs to 14 residues. Trimming removed 1 base at V and 1 base at J, with 7 bases between. The CDR3 DNA reads TGTGCCAGCAGCTTAGCTGCCTTCCAAGAGACCCAGTACTTC. This encodes CASSLAAFQETQYF. Combining the CDR3 with reference TRBV11-2 and TRBJ2-5 gives the whole variable domain EAGVAQSPRYKIIEKRQSVAFWCNPISGHATLYWYQQILGQGPKLLIQFQNNGVVDDSQLPKDRFSAERLKGVDSTLKIQPAKLEDSAVYLCASSLAAFQETQYFGPGTRLLVL.

The chain is built from TRBV7-2 and TRBJ1-1; 7 nucleotides align to TRBD1. This CDR3 contains 14 residues. Germline CDR1 SGHTA, CDR2 FQGNSA. With V trimmed by 6 bases and J by 6 bases, 10 bases remained unmatched. CDR3 loop: CASRARQGNAEAFF. CDR3 coding DNA: TGTGCCAGCAGGGCAAGACAGGGCAACGCTGAAGCTTTCTTT.

The rearrangement links TRBV18 to TRBJ2-1, with D unresolved. CDR3 length equals 15 residues. Trimming removed 3 bases from V and 8 bases from J, with 17 bases in between. Germline lookup yields CDR1 KGHSH and CDR2 LQKENI. The CDR3 DNA sequence: TGTGCCAGCTCACCCTCCGTGGTGTCGGTCGATGAGCAGTTCTTC. It translates to CASSPSVVSVDEQFF.

J is TRBJ2-3 and V is TRBV5-4, with D uncertain. The CDR3 extends over 19 amino acids. V shed 0 bases and J shed 0 bases, with 20 bases lying between them. The V gene's germline CDR1 is SGHNT and CDR2 YYREEE (reference sequence). In DNA form, the CDR3 reads TGTGCCAGCAGCTTGGACAGAATCAAGCGCCTGTCTAGCACAGATACGCAGTATTTT. Residues: CASSLDRIKRLSSTDTQYF.

The rearrangement links TRBV4-1 to TRBJ1-1; no clear D gene. Trimming took off 4 bases at V and 0 bases at J, with 9 bases between the two ends. The CDR3 runs 14 residues. The germline gives CDR1 MGHRA, CDR2 YSYEKL. CDR3: CASSPLMVNTEAFF. The DNA of the CDR3 is TGCGCCAGCAGCCCTTTAATGGTGAACACTGAAGCTTTCTTT.

J is TRBJ1-3 and V is TRBV6-1, with D uncertain. V lost 0 bases to trimming and J lost 1 base, with 10 bases between them. The germline CDR1 and CDR2 sequences are MNHNS and SASEGT. The CDR3 runs to 16 residues. In nucleotides, the CDR3 is TGTGCCAGCAGTGAAGCGCAAGGGTTTTCTGGAAACACCATATATTTT. Residues: CASSEAQGFSGNTIYF.

Notes on this clone: A read error may be the cause here, since a much bigger clone is one base away. The chain employs TRBV5-6 and TRBJ2-3, with D unclear. This CDR3 is built from 12 residues. The ends were cut back, 2 bases at V and 0 bases at J, with 1 base in the middle. The germline gives CDR1 SGHDT, CDR2 YYEEEE. CDR3 region: CASSFSTDTQYF. DNA for the CDR3: TGTGCCAGCAGCTTTAGCACAGATACGCAGTATTTT.

The gene calls are TRBV11-3 and TRBJ2-7; TRBD2 matches at 7 bases. The germline V gene encodes CDR1 SGHNT and CDR2 YENEEA. V shed 5 bases, J shed 5 bases, and the junction held 3 bases outside the gene matches. The CDR3 contains 12 residues. The CDR3 DNA reads as TGTGCCAGCAGCCAAGGGACTAACGAGCAGTACTTC. Translating gives CASSQGTNEQYF.

DNA of the CDR3: TGTGCCAGTAGTATGACAGACAGGGCTGCGGGCTACACCTTC. Translating gives CASSMTDRAAGYTF. This chain joins TRBV19 and TRBJ1-2; 7 nucleotides align to TRBD1. Germline values: CDR1 LNHDA, CDR2 SQIVND (reference sequence). This CDR3 is 14 amino acids long. V shed 3 bases and J 8 bases; nucleotides not matched to a gene: 9.

This chain uses TRBV30 with TRBJ1-1, with D unresolved. V shed 1 base and J shed 4 bases, with 7 bases lying between them. The CDR3 consists of 12 residues. Germline assignment: CDR1 GTSNPN and CDR2 SVGIG (reference sequence). CDR3 residues: CAWSAGGTEAFF. The CDR3 region has the DNA TGTGCCTGGAGTGCGGGAGGCACTGAAGCTTTCTTT.